This T cell receptor (beta chain) was recorded in a study of blood T cell repertoires in COVID-19. How the authors handled the data: Estimation of nucleated cell counts was performed using reference gene primer amplification. Clones were read by immunoSEQ multiplex PCR, and TCRdb kept only the in-frame ones, dropping some. V, J and clone size are taken as reported in that table, and D and trimming were inferred from the DNA itself. The sample records about 190,000 clones, 75% to 85% being singletons. Germline V gene data show CDR1 as MNHEY and CDR2 as SVGAGI. CDR3 length: 13 amino acids. Trimming stripped 10 bases from V and 0 bases from J, with 12 bases between.

The sequencing input was peripheral blood. The chain uses TRBV6-5 and TRBJ1-1; D may be TRBD1 (5 bases). The TCR comes from a man aged 55 to 69 with acute or convalescent COVID-19. CDR3 coding DNA: TGTGCCACCCTAAGACAGATGAACACTGAAGCTTTCTTT. Its translation is CATLRQMNTEAFF.